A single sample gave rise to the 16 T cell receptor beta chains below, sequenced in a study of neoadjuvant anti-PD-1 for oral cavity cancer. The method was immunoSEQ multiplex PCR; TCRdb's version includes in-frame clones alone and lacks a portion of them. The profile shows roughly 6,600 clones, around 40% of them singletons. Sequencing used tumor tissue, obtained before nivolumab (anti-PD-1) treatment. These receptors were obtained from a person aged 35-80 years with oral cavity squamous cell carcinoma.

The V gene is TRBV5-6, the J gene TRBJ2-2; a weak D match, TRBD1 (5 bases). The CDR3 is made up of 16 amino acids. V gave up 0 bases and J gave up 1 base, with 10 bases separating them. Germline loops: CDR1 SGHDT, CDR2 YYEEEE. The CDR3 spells CASSLARQGNTGELFF. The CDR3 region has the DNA TGTGCCAGCAGCTTGGCTCGTCAGGGGAACACCGGGGAGCTGTTTTTT.

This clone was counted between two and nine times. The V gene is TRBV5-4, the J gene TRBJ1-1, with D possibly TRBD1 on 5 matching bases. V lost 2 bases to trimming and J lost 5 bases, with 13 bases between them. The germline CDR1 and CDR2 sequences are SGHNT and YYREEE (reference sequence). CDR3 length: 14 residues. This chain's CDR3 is CASSFQGTGTEAFF. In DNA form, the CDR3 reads TGTGCCAGCAGCTTTCAGGGTACGGGGACTGAAGCTTTCTTT.

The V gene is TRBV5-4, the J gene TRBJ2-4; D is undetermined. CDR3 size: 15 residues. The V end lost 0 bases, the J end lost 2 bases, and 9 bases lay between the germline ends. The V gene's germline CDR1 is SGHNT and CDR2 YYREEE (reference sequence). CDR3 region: CASSLGGASKNIQYF. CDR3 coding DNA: TGTGCCAGCAGCTTGGGCGGCGCTTCCAAAAACATTCAGTACTTC.

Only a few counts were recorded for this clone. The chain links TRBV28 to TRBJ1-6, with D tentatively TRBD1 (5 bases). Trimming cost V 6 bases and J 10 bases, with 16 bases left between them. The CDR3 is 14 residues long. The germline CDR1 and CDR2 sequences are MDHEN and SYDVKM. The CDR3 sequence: CASRPGRSGSPLHF. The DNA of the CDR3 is TGTGCCAGCAGGCCGGGACGGAGTGGCTCACCCCTCCACTTT.

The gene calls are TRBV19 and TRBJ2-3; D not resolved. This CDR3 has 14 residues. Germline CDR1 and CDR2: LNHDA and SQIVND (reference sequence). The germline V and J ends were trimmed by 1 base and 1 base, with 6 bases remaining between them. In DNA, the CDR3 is TGTGCCAGTAGTATAGGCTACCGCACAGATACGCAGTATTTT. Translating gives CASSIGYRTDTQYF.

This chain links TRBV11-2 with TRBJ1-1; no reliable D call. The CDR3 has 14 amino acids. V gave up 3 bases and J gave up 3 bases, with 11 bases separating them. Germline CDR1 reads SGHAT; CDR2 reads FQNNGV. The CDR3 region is CASSFQAGDTEAFF. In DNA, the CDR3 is TGTGCCAGCAGCTTCCAGGCGGGTGACACTGAAGCTTTCTTT.

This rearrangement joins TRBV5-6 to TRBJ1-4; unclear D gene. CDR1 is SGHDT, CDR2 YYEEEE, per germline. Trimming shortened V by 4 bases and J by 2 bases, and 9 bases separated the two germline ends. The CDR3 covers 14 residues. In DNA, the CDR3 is TGTGCCAGCAGCAATATAGCCACTAATGAAAAACTGTTTTTT. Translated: CASSNIATNEKLFF. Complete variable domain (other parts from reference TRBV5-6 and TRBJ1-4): DAGVTQSPTHLIKTRGQQVTLRCSPKSGHDTVSWYQQALGQGPQFIFQYYEEEERQRGNFPDRFSGHQFPNYSSELNVNALLLGDSALYLCASSNIATNEKLFFGSGTQLSVL.

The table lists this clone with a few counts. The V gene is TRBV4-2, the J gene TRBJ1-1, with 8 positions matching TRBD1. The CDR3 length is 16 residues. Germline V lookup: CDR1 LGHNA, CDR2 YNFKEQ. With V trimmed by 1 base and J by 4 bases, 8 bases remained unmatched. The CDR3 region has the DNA TGTGCCAGCAGCCAAGTGAACAGGGGGACATTCACTGAAGCTTTCTTT. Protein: CASSQVNRGTFTEAFF.

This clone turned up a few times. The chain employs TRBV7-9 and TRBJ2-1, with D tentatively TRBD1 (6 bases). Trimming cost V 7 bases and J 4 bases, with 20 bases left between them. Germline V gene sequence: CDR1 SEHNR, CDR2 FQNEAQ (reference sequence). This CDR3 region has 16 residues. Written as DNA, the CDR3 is TGTGCCAGCACCCTTAGGGGTGGTGGACAGTACAATGAGCAGTTCTTC. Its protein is CASTLRGGGQYNEQFF.

In DNA form, the CDR3 reads TGCGCCAGCAGCGTGTATCAGGGAGAGCAGTACTTC. It encodes CASSVYQGEQYF. V usage is TRBV5-1 and J usage is TRBJ2-7; D may be TRBD1 (5 bases). CDR3 size: 12 residues. V lost 4 bases to trimming and J lost 7 bases, with 12 bases between them. Per the germline V gene, CDR1 is SGHRS and CDR2 is YFSETQ. Supplemented by reference TRBV5-1 and TRBJ2-7, the full variable domain reads KAGVTQTPRYLIKTRGQQVTLSCSPISGHRSVSWYQQTPGQGLQFLFEYFSETQRNKGNFPGRFSGRQFSNSRSEMNVSTLELGDSALYLCASSVYQGEQYFGPGTRLTVT.

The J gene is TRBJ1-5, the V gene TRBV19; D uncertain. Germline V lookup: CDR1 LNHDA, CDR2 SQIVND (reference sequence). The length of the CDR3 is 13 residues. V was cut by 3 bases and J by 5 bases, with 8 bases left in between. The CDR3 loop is CASSMARDQPQHF. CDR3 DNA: TGTGCCAGTAGTATGGCCCGGGATCAGCCCCAGCATTTT.

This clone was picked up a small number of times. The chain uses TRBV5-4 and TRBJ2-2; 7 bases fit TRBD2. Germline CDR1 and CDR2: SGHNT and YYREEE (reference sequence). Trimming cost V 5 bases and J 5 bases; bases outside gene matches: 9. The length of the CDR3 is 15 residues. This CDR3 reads CASRFGGSGTGELFF. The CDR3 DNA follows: TGTGCCAGCAGGTTCGGGGGGAGCGGTACCGGGGAGCTGTTTTTT.

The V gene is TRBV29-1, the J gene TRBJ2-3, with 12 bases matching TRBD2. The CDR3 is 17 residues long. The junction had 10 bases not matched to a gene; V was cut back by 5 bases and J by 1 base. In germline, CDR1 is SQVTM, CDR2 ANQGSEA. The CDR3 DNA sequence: TGCAGCGTTTTCGGTCTAGCGGGGGGGGTCGGCACAGATACGCAGTATTTT. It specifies CSVFGLAGGVGTDTQYF.

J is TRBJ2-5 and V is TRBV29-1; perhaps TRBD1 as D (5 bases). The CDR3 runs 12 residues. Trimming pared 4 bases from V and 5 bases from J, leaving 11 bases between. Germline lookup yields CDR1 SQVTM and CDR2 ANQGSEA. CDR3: CSVVGVWETQYF. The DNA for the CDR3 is TGCAGCGTTGTAGGGGTTTGGGAGACCCAGTACTTC. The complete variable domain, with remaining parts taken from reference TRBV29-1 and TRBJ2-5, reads SAVISQKPSRDICQRGTSLTIQCQVDSQVTMMFWYRQQPGQSLTLIATANQGSEATYESGFVIDKFPISRPNLTFSTLTVSNMSPEDSSIYLCSVVGVWETQYFGPGTRLLVL.

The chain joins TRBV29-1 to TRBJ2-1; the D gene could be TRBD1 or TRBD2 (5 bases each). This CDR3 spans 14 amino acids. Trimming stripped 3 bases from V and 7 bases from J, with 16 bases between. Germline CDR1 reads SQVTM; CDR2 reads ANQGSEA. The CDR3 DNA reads TGCAGCGTTGAGTTCGGAGCTGGGGGAAATGAGCAGTTCTTC. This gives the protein CSVEFGAGGNEQFF.

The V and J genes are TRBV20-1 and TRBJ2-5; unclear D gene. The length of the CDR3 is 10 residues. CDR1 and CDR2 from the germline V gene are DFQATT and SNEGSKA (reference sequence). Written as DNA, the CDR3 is TGCAGCCCCTGGCGGGAGACCCAGTACTTC. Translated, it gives CSPWRETQYF.